This T cell receptor (beta chain) was documented in a study of T cell responses to AZD1222 COVID-19 vaccine. The CDR3 runs to 16 residues. The J segment lost 5 bases and the V segment lost 2 bases, leaving 6 bases of the junction unmatched. The germline V gene encodes CDR1 MNHEY and CDR2 SMNVEV (reference sequence). TCRdb's copy holds only in-frame clones and misses some; the assay was immunoSEQ multiplex PCR. Here the sample spans about 190,000 clones, 90% to 95% being singletons. The sequencing used peripheral blood, collected on day 0 of AZD1222 vaccination. The receptor comes from an adult in good health. The V call is TRBV27, the J call TRBJ2-1; 10 nucleotides agree with TRBD2. The CDR3 reads CASSLVGLASDNEQFF. Here the CDR3 DNA reads TGTGCCAGCAGTTTAGTGGGACTAGCGAGTGACAATGAGCAGTTCTTC.